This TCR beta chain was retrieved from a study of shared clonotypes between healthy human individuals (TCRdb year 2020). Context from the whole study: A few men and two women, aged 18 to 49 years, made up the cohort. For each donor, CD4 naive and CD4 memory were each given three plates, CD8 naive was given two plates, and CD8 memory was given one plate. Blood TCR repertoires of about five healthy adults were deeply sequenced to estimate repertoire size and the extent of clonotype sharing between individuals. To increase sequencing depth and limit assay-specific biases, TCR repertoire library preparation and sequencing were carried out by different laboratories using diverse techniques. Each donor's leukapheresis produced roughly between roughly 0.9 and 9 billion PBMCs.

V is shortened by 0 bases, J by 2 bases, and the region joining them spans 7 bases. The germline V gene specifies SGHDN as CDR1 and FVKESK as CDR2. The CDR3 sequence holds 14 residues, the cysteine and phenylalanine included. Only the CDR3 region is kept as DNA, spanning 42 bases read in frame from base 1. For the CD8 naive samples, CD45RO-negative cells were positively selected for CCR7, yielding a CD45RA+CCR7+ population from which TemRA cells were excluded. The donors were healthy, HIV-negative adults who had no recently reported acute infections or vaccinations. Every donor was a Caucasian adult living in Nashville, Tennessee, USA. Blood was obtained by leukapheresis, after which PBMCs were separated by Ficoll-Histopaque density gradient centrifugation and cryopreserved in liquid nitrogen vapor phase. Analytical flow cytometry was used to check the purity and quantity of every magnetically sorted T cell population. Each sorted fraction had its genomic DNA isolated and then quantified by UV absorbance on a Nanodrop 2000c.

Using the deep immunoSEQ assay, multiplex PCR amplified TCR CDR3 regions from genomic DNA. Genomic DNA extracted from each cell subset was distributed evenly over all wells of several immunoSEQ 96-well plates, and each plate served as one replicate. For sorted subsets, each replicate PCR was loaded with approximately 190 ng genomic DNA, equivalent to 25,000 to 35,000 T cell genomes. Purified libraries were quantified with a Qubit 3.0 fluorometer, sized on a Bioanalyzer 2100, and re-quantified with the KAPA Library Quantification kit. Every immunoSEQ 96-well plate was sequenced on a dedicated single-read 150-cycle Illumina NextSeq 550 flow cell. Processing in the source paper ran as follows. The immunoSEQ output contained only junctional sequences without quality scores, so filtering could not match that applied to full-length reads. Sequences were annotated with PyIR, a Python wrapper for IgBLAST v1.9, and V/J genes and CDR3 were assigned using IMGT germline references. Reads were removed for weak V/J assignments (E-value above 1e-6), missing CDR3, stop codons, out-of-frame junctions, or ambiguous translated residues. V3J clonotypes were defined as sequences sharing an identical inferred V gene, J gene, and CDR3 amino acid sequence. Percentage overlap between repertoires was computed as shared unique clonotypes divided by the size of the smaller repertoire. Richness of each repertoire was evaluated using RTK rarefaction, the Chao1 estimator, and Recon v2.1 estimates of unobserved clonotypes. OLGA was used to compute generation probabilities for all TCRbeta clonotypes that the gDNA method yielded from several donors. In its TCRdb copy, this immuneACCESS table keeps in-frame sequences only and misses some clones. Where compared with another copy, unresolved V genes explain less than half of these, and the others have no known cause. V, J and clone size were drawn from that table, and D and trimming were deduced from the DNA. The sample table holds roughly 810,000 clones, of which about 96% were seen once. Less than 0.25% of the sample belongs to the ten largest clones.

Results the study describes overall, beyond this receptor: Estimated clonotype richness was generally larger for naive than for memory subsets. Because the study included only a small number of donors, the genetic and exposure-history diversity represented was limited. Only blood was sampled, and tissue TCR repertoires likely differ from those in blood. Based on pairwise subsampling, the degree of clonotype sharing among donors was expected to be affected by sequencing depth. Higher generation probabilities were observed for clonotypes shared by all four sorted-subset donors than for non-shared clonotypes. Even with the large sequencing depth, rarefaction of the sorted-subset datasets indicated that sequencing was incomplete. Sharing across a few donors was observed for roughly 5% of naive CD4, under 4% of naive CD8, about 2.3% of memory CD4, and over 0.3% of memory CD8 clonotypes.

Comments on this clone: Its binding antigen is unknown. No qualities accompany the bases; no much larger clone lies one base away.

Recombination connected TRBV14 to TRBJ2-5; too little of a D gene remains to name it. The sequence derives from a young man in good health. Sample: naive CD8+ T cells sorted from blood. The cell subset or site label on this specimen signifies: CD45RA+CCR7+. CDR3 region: CASSQDAAQETQYF. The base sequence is TGTGCCAGCAGCCAAGATGCAGCGCAAGAGACCCAGTACTTC.